This T cell receptor beta chain stems from a study of T-cell memory formation after mild COVID-19. In the study overall: Largely, TCR clusters stayed within a single donor. General study points: CD4/CD8 balance held among clones contracting day 15 to 85, and later expanders leaned CD4+.

Of note for this clonotype: Its target is not known.

TCRdb processed the 5' RACE reads anew with MiXCR; each CDR3 protein has one entry. The sample shows around 300,000 distinct CDR3 sequences, approximately 20% of them seen only once. Trimming took 0 bases from V and 4 from J, leaving 8 bases between them. Germline V gene sequence: CDR1 SGHRS, CDR2 YFSETQ. The CDR3 is 13 residues long. This sequence originates from a man younger than 35 who had mild COVID-19 (a few samples of this study predate the infection). Cell type and time point are not known. The rearrangement joins TRBV5-1 to TRBJ2-7; D remains ambiguous. Sequenced: PBMCs or a T cell subset sorted from them (not recorded which). CDR3 protein: CASSLEGQYEQYF. Here the CDR3 DNA reads TGCGCCAGCAGCTTGGAGGGTCAGTACGAGCAGTACTTC. The full variable domain, completed using reference TRBV5-1 and TRBJ2-7, is KAGVTQTPRYLIKTRGQQVTLSCSPISGHRSVSWYQQTPGQGLQFLFEYFSETQRNKGNFPGRFSGRQFSNSRSEMNVSTLELGDSALYLCASSLEGQYEQYFGPGTRLTVT.